The 27 T cell receptor beta chains below come from one sample, sequenced in a study of T cell responses to AZD1222 COVID-19 vaccine. Assay: immunoSEQ multiplex PCR; the TCRdb copy retains only in-frame clones and omits some. Here the sample spans 150,000 to 180,000 clones, about 88% being singletons. The starting material was peripheral blood, obtained on day 0 of AZD1222 vaccination. The receptors come from an adult in good health.

The chain is built from TRBV2 and TRBJ2-7, with no clear D. V gave up 1 base and J gave up 3 bases, with 7 bases separating them. The CDR3 consists of 13 residues. Germline V lookup: CDR1 SNHLY, CDR2 FYNNEI. The CDR3 DNA sequence: TGTGCCAGCAGTGAAGTCGGATTCTACGAGCAGTACTTC. As protein: CASSEVGFYEQYF.

V gene TRBV27 combines with J gene TRBJ1-2; TRBD1 aligns across 10 bases. The CDR3 totals 17 residues. Trimming took 4 bases from V and 7 from J; bases not matched to a gene: 15. Germline V gene sequence: CDR1 MNHEY, CDR2 SMNVEV (reference sequence). The CDR3: CASSSRDRGRYGGGYTF. In DNA, the CDR3 is TGTGCCAGCAGTTCCCGGGACAGGGGCCGATATGGGGGTGGCTACACCTTC.

The rearrangement uses TRBV2 and TRBJ1-4; D unclear. The V gene lost 8 bases and the J gene lost 4 bases, with 5 bases spanning the gap. Germline assignment: CDR1 SNHLY and CDR2 FYNNEI. This CDR3 has 11 residues. CDR3 DNA: TGTGCCAGCGGTTTTAATGAAAAACTGTTTTTT. This encodes CASGFNEKLFF.

J is TRBJ1-2 and V is TRBV7-9; D may be TRBD1 (6 bases). The V end lost 5 bases, the J end lost 8 bases, and 24 bases lay between the germline ends. The CDR3 is 16 residues long. Germline V CDR1 and CDR2: SEHNR, FQNEAQ (reference sequence). The CDR3 DNA sequence: TGTGCCAGCAGCCAAGATTTCGGGACAAAGCACCGCGGCTACACCTTC. This gives the protein CASSQDFGTKHRGYTF.

This chain links TRBV28 with TRBJ1-6; D might be TRBD1 (5 bases). Per the germline V gene, CDR1 is MDHEN and CDR2 is SYDVKM. The ends were cut back, 7 bases at V and 8 bases at J, with 24 bases in the middle. The CDR3 is made up of 17 amino acids. The CDR3 region has the DNA TGTGCCAGCACCTCCTCTCAGGGTAGGGCTGGGGATTCACCCCTCCACTTT. It encodes CASTSSQGRAGDSPLHF.

V and J are TRBV5-1 and TRBJ1-2, with no clear D. The CDR3 is 13 residues long. The ends were cut back, 0 bases at V and 10 bases at J, with 13 bases in the middle. Germline V gene lookup returns CDR1 SGHRS and CDR2 YFSETQ. The CDR3 region has the DNA TGCGCCAGCAGCTTGGGGCAGGACGGGGTCTACACCTTC. Its translation is CASSLGQDGVYTF. The full variable domain, rest sourced from reference TRBV5-1 and TRBJ1-2, is KAGVTQTPRYLIKTRGQQVTLSCSPISGHRSVSWYQQTPGQGLQFLFEYFSETQRNKGNFPGRFSGRQFSNSRSEMNVSTLELGDSALYLCASSLGQDGVYTFGSGTRLTVV.

The chain joins TRBV4-3 to TRBJ1-4; D is ambiguous. The CDR3 totals 15 residues. The germline V gene has CDR1 LGHNA and CDR2 YSLEER. Deletions cut 0 bases from V and 7 bases from J, with 12 bases between. This CDR3 reads CASSQDRGSGEKLFF. As DNA, the CDR3 is TGCGCCAGCAGCCAAGACCGGGGTTCGGGTGAAAAACTGTTTTTT.

The rearrangement joins TRBV2 to TRBJ2-3, with a weak D call TRBD1 (6 bases). There are 12 residues in the CDR3. Trimming pared 9 bases from V and 4 bases from J, leaving 11 bases between. The germline gives CDR1 SNHLY, CDR2 FYNNEI. CDR3 in amino acids: CASTGRADTQYF. The CDR3 DNA reads TGTGCCAGTACAGGGCGGGCAGATACGCAGTATTTT.

This chain links TRBV4-1 with TRBJ1-1; D is undetermined. The CDR3 contains 13 residues. The germline gives CDR1 MGHRA, CDR2 YSYEKL. V dropped 1 base and J dropped 10 bases, with 13 bases sitting between them. CDR3 sequence: CASSQVGPGAAFF. CDR3 coding DNA: TGCGCCAGCAGCCAAGTAGGACCAGGCGCAGCTTTCTTT.

V gene TRBV15 combines with J gene TRBJ1-3, with 12 bases that match TRBD1. Germline V gives CDR1 LNHNV, CDR2 YYDKDF (reference sequence). The CDR3 is made up of 16 amino acids. The V segment lost 3 bases and the J segment 1 base; nucleotides outside the gene matches: 1. The CDR3 here is CATSRGQGASGNTIYF. The DNA for the CDR3 is TGTGCCACCAGCAGGGGACAGGGGGCTTCTGGAAACACCATATATTTT.

This rearrangement joins TRBV11-2 to TRBJ2-7; D call uncertain. V lost 2 bases, J lost 0 bases, and 11 bases lay in between. The CDR3 runs to 15 residues. Germline assignment: CDR1 SGHAT and CDR2 FQNNGV. CDR3 DNA sequence: TGTGCCAGCAGCTTATTATCGGGTAGCTCCTACGAGCAGTACTTC. Residues: CASSLLSGSSYEQYF.

The rearrangement uses TRBV18 and TRBJ1-5, with no clear D. The CDR3 extends over 14 amino acids. Trimming took off 1 base at V and 7 bases at J, with 11 bases between the two ends. Per the germline V gene, CDR1 is KGHSH and CDR2 is LQKENI. The CDR3 reads CASSPQGQQQPQHF. CDR3 DNA: TGTGCCAGCTCACCACAGGGTCAGCAACAGCCCCAGCATTTT.

V usage is TRBV10-3 and J usage is TRBJ1-3; possible D gene TRBD1, 6 bases. In germline, CDR1 is ENHRY, CDR2 SYGVKD. This CDR3 region has 13 residues. The ends were cut back, 6 bases at V and 5 bases at J, with 11 bases in the middle. This CDR3 reads CAIRVQGRNTIYF. DNA for the CDR3: TGTGCCATCAGGGTTCAGGGGAGAAACACCATATATTTT.

The rearrangement links TRBV5-1 to TRBJ2-3; a weak D match, TRBD1 (5 bases). Trimming pared 4 bases from V and 3 bases from J, leaving 15 bases between. The CDR3 covers 15 residues. Germline V gene data show CDR1 as SGHRS and CDR2 as YFSETQ. CDR3 in amino acids: CASSPGDRPTDTQYF. The CDR3 coding sequence is TGCGCCAGCAGCCCAGGAGACAGACCAACAGATACGCAGTATTTT.

The chain joins TRBV18 to TRBJ1-5; D perhaps matches TRBD1 (5 bases). Germline V CDR1 and CDR2: KGHSH, LQKENI. The CDR3 consists of 17 residues. The ends were cut back, 3 bases at V and 0 bases at J, with 15 bases in the middle. The CDR3: CASSPSIGTDSNQPQHF. The CDR3 nucleotides read TGTGCCAGCTCACCCTCAATTGGGACGGATAGCAATCAGCCCCAGCATTTT.

This clone has just a few counts. CDR3 protein: CASGFQTGTEAFF. The CDR3 DNA is TGTGCTAGTGGTTTCCAGACAGGCACTGAAGCTTTCTTT. This chain uses TRBV12-5 with TRBJ1-1, with TRBD1 as a possible D gene (6 bases). This CDR3 has 13 amino acids. With 3 bases removed from V and 4 bases from J, the gap between germline ends came to 9 bases. CDR1 is LGHNT, CDR2 FRNRAP, per germline.

This sequence joins TRBV12-3 or TRBV12-4 and TRBJ1-4, with D hard to call. The ends were cut back, 6 bases at V and 4 bases at J, with 9 bases in the middle. CDR3 length: 13 amino acids. Written as DNA, the CDR3 is TGTGCCAGCAGCCCCCTAGGTAATGAAAAACTGTTTTTT. The encoded protein is CASSPLGNEKLFF.

The chain is built from TRBV28 and TRBJ1-2; TRBD1 agrees at 9 bases. Germline V gene data show CDR1 as MDHEN and CDR2 as SYDVKM. V shed 6 bases, J shed 5 bases, and the junction held 7 bases outside the gene matches. The CDR3 has 14 residues. CDR3 sequence: CASSNRGRLYGYTF. DNA of the CDR3: TGTGCCAGCAGCAACAGGGGGCGCTTATATGGCTACACCTTC.

The chain is built from TRBV18 and TRBJ1-2, with 7 bases that match TRBD1. CDR1 is KGHSH and CDR2 is LQKENI in the germline V gene. J lost 12 bases, V lost 3 bases, and 7 bases had no gene match. This CDR3 has 12 amino acids. As DNA, the CDR3 is TGTGCCAGCTCACCCCGACAGGGCCTGCACACCTTC. Its translation is CASSPRQGLHTF. Filled out from reference TRBV18 and TRBJ1-2, the complete variable domain reads NAGVMQNPRHLVRRRGQEARLRCSPMKGHSHVYWYRQLPEEGLKFMVYLQKENIIDESGMPKERFSAEFPKEGPSILRIQQVVRGDSAAYFCASSPRQGLHTFGSGTRLTVV.

This clone has just one count. This chain uses TRBV2 with TRBJ2-3; 8 bases are shared with TRBD2. Germline CDR1 reads SNHLY; CDR2 reads FYNNEI. Unmatched junction bases numbered 3, after V lost 8 bases and J lost 2 bases. CDR3 length equals 13 residues. The CDR3 DNA reads TGTGCCAGCGGGACTAGGGCCACAGATACGCAGTATTTT. Translated, it gives CASGTRATDTQYF.

The genes are TRBV12-3 or TRBV12-4 and TRBJ1-2; 10 bases agree with TRBD1. The CDR3 contains 12 residues. The J segment lost 10 bases and the V segment lost 7 bases, leaving 6 bases of the junction unmatched. The CDR3 reads CASILRQGAYTF. CDR3 in DNA: TGTGCCAGCATCCTGAGACAGGGGGCCTACACCTTC.

This chain links TRBV19 with TRBJ2-7; TRBD2 matches 8 bases. In germline, CDR1 is LNHDA, CDR2 SQIVND (reference sequence). Trimming removed 1 base from V and 1 base from J; junction bases left unmatched: 9. The CDR3 sequence is 17 residues long. The CDR3 bases are TGTGCCAGTAGTATAGTACCCGGGAGGGCCCTTTCCTACGAGCAGTACTTC. The encoded protein is CASSIVPGRALSYEQYF.

The chain couples TRBV7-9 to TRBJ2-7; D is uncertain. CDR1 is SEHNR and CDR2 is FQNEAQ in the germline V gene (reference sequence). This CDR3 has 16 residues. The ends were cut back, 4 bases at V and 4 bases at J, with 20 bases in the middle. The CDR3 nucleotides are TGTGCCAGCAGCTCCTTCTCGGGTCCTAAAATTTACGAGCAGTACTTC. This gives the protein CASSSFSGPKIYEQYF.

This clone was seen just once. The rearrangement uses TRBV2 and TRBJ1-6; weak D call: TRBD1 (5 bases). Germline V gene data show CDR1 as SNHLY and CDR2 as FYNNEI. Trimming removed 6 bases from V and 12 bases from J, with 18 bases in between. The CDR3 has 14 residues. CDR3 loop: CASREVQETRPLHF. In nucleotides, the CDR3 is TGTGCCAGCAGGGAGGTACAGGAGACGAGACCCCTCCACTTT.

A note on this clone: One junction end disagrees with the germline gene, perhaps due to a read error. The chain links TRBV11-2 to TRBJ1-2; D ambiguous. Germline V CDR1 and CDR2: SGHAT, FQNNGV. This CDR3 has 9 amino acids. For the CDR3, the DNA is TGTGCCAGCAGCTTAGGGGCCTCCTTC. As protein: CASSLGASF.

Concerning this clone itself: An end of the junction does not agree with germline; a read error may underlie this. CDR3 nucleotides: TGTGCTAGCAGCCCCCAAGCGGGGGGCCTGGAGACCCAGTACTTC. It codes for CASSPQAGGLETQYF. The rearrangement links TRBV7-7 to TRBJ2-5, with 9 bases that match TRBD2. The germline V gene encodes CDR1 SSHAT and CDR2 FNYEAQ (reference sequence). This CDR3 is 15 amino acids long. Filled out from reference TRBV7-7 and TRBJ2-5, the complete variable domain reads GAGVSQSPRYKVTKRGQDVTLRCDPISSHATLYWYQQALGQGPEFLTYFNYEAQPDKSGLPSDRFSAERPEGSISTLTIQRTEQRDSAMYRCASSPQAGGLETQYFGPGTRLLVL.

This chain connects TRBV10-3 to TRBJ2-2; 10 bases fit TRBD1. V shed 6 bases, J shed 6 bases, and the junction held 10 bases outside the gene matches. Germline-derived CDR1 and CDR2 are ENHRY and SYGVKD. This CDR3 has 16 amino acids. In nucleotides, the CDR3 is TGTGCCATCAGCCCCGTGACAGGGGGCGCATCCGGGGAGCTGTTTTTT. Encoded protein: CAISPVTGGASGELFF.